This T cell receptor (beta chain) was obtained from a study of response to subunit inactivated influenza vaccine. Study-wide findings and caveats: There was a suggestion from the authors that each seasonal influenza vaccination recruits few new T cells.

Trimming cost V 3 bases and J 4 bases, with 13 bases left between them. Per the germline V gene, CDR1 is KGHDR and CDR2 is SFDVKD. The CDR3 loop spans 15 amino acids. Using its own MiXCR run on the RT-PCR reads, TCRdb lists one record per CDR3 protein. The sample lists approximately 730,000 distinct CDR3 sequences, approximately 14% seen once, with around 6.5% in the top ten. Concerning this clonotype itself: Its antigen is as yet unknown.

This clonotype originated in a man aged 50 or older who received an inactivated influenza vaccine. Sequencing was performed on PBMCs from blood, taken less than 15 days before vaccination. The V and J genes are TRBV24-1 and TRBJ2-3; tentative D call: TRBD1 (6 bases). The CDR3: CATSDPQGSPDTQYF. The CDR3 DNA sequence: TGTGCCACCAGTGATCCACAGGGATCTCCAGATACGCAGTATTTT.